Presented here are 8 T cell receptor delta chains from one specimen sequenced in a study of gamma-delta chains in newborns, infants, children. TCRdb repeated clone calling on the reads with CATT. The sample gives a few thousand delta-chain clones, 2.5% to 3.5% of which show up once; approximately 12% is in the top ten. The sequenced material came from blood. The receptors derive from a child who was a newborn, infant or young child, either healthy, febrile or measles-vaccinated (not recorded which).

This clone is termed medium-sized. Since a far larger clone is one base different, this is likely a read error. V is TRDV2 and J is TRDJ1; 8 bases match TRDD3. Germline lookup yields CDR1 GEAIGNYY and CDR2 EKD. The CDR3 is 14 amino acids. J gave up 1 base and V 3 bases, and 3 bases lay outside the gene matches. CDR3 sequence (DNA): TGTGCCTGTGACGTACTGGGGGCCACCGATAAACTCATCTTT. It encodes CACDVLGATDKLIF.

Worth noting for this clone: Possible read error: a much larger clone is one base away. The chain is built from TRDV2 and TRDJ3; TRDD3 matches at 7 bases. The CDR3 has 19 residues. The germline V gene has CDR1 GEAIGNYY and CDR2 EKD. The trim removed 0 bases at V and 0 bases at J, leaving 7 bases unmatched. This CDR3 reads CACDTVLGNISWDTRQMFF. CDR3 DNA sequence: TGTGCCTGTGACACCGTACTGGGGAATATCTCCTGGGACACCCGACAGATGTTTTTC.

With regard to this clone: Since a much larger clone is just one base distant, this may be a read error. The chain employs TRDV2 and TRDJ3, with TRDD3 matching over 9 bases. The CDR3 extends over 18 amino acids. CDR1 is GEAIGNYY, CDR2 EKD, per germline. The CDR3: CACGTAYWGTWDTRQMFF. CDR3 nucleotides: TGTGCCTGTGGCACCGCGTACTGGGGGACCTGGGACACCCGACAGATGTTTTTC.

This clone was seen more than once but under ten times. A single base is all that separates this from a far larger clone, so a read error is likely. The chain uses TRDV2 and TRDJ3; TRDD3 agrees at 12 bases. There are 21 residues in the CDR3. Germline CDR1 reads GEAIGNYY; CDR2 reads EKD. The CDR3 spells CACDSNWGILQSSWDTQQMFF. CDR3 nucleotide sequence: TGTGCCTGTGACTCAAACTGGGGGATACTCCAGAGCTCCTGGGACACCCAACAGATGTTTTTC.

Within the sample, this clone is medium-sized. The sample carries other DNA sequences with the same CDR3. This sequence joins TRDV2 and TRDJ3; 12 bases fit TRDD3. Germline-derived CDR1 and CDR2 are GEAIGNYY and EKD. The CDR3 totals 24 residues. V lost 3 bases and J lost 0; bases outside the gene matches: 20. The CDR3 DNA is TGTGCCTGTGACCGTCTTGGGGGTAACCTGGGGGATACGCCGAGCTCCTGGGACACCCGACAGATGTTTTTC. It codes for CACDRLGGNLGDTPSSWDTRQMFF.

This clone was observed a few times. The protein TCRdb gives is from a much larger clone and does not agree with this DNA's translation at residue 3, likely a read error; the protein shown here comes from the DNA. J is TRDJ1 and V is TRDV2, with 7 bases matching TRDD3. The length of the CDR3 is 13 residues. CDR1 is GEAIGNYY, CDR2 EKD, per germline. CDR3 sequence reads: CARDRIRSDKLIF. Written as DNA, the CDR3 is TGTGCCCGTGACAGGATACGCTCCGATAAACTCATCTTT.

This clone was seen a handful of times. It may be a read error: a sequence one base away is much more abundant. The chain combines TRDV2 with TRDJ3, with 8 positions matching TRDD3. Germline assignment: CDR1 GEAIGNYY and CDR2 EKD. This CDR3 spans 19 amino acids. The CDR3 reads CACDSTGGLSSWYTRQMFF. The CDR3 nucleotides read TGTGCCTGTGACAGTACTGGGGGCCTAAGCTCCTGGTACACCCGACAGATGTTTTTC.

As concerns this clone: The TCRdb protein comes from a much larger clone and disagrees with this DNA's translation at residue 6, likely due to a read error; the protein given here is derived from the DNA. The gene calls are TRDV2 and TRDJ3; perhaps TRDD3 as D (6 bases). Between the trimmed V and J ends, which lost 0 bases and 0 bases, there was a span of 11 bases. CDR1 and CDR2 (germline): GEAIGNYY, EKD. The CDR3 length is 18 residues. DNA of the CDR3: TGTGCCTGTGACACCGCGGGGGAGAGCTCCTGGGACACCCGACAGATGTTTTTC. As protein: CACDTAGESSWDTRQMFF.